What follows are 9 T cell receptor beta chains derived from one specimen sequenced in a study of Ad26.COV2.S vaccination and SARS-CoV-2 variants (TCRdb year 2021). The method behind the library was the immunoSEQ multiplex PCR assay. Sourced from immuneACCESS, this table was stored by TCRdb with only in-frame sequences that have V and J called. A share of the clones is absent; for the studies checked, an unresolved V gene accounts for under half, and the remainder has no known explanation. The sample table contains about 400,000 clones; only one count was recorded for approximately 89% of them. The top ten constitute 1.5% to 2% of the sample. The treatment or condition label corresponds to: around 19 received Ad26.COV2.S at low or high dose, single or two shots; about 5 received placebo; per-sample allocation not given. For vaccine and placebo recipients, the sequenced repertoires came from samples collected on day 63 after the first injection.

This material consisted of peripheral blood, taken in a trial of Ad26.COV2.S vaccine versus placebo. These receptors all come from a person between 18 and 65 years old who received the Ad26.COV2.S COVID-19 vaccine or a placebo.

This clone was detected a few times. The chain recombines TRBV27 with TRBJ2-5, with D unclear. The CDR3 is 16 residues long. V was trimmed by 6 bases and J by 7 bases, leaving 24 bases between them. Germline CDR1 reads MNHEY; CDR2 reads SMNVEV (reference sequence). The CDR3 here is CASSPNYLGRVGTQYF. As DNA, the CDR3 is TGTGCCAGCAGCCCCAACTACCTGGGCCGGGTCGGGACCCAGTACTTC.

CDR3 nucleotide sequence: TGTGCCAGCAGCTACCCCGGGACATGGGCCTACAATGAGCAGTTCTTC. This translates into CASSYPGTWAYNEQFF. This rearrangement joins TRBV13 to TRBJ2-1, with D possibly TRBD1 on 6 matching bases. The CDR3 is 16 amino acids. V shed 4 bases and J shed 2 bases, with 15 bases lying between them. From germline, CDR1 is PRHDT and CDR2 FYEKMQ (reference sequence). The full variable domain, in which reference TRBV13 and TRBJ2-1 provide the parts outside the CDR3, is AAGVIQSPRHLIKEKRETATLKCYPIPRHDTVYWYQQGPGQDPQFLISFYEKMQSDKGSIPDRFSAQQFSDYHSELNMSSLELGDSALYFCASSYPGTWAYNEQFFGPGTRLTVL.

With respect to this clone: Other DNA sequences in the same sample also yield this CDR3. The chain uses TRBV29-1 and TRBJ1-1; D gene unclear. Germline loops: CDR1 SQVTM, CDR2 ANQGSEA. The CDR3 length is 11 residues. V gave up 6 bases and J gave up 1 base, with 6 bases separating them. The CDR3 nucleotides are TGCAGCGTCCGACAGAACACTGAAGCTTTCTTT. It specifies CSVRQNTEAFF.

The chain uses TRBV19 and TRBJ1-1; 7 bases match TRBD1. There are 14 residues in the CDR3. Trimming took 5 bases from V and 4 from J; bases not matched to a gene: 7. CDR1 is LNHDA and CDR2 is SQIVND in the germline V gene (reference sequence). The CDR3 spells CASSVQGTFTEAFF. DNA for the CDR3: TGTGCCAGTAGTGTACAGGGGACGTTCACTGAAGCTTTCTTT.

The rearrangement joins TRBV5-1 to TRBJ2-5; TRBD1 agrees at 8 bases. The CDR3 consists of 13 residues. With 4 bases clipped from V and 7 bases from J, the junction kept 6 bases outside the gene matches. Germline CDR1 reads SGHRS; CDR2 reads YFSETQ. CDR3 residues: CASSGTGGGTQYF. Here the CDR3 DNA reads TGCGCCAGCAGCGGGACAGGCGGAGGGACCCAGTACTTC.

The V gene is TRBV5-4, the J gene TRBJ2-3, with D unclear. Germline loops: CDR1 SGHNT, CDR2 YYREEE (reference sequence). This CDR3 is built from 12 residues. Trimming took 3 bases from V and 2 from J, leaving 4 bases between them. In DNA, the CDR3 is TGTGCCAGCAGCTCCGACACAGATACGCAGTATTTT. This translates into CASSSDTDTQYF. Filled out from reference TRBV5-4 and TRBJ2-3, the complete variable domain reads ETGVTQSPTHLIKTRGQQVTLRCSSQSGHNTVSWYQQALGQGPQFIFQYYREEENGRGNFPPRFSGLQFPNYSSELNVNALELDDSALYLCASSSDTDTQYFGPGTRLTVL.

The CDR3: CASSPGTSGGNEQFF. The CDR3 DNA is TGTGCCAGCTCACCGGGGACTAGCGGGGGAAATGAGCAGTTCTTC. This sequence joins TRBV18 and TRBJ2-1; 14 bases align to TRBD2. J lost 7 bases, V lost 3 bases, and 2 bases had no gene match. The germline gives CDR1 KGHSH, CDR2 LQKENI. The CDR3 has 15 amino acids.

This sequence joins TRBV19 and TRBJ2-7; TRBD1 might be the D (5 bases). The CDR3 is made up of 14 amino acids. V lost 3 bases and J 2 bases, leaving 11 bases between the germline ends. Germline V CDR1 and CDR2: LNHDA, SQIVND (reference sequence). As DNA, the CDR3 is TGTGCCAGTAGTATCCCAGGGTCCCCCTACGAGCAGTACTTC. It codes for CASSIPGSPYEQYF.

V is TRBV6-5 and J is TRBJ2-2, with 9 bases aligning to TRBD2. Germline loops: CDR1 MNHEY, CDR2 SVGAGI. The V and J ends lost 4 bases and 8 bases, in that order; junction bases with no gene match: 8. The CDR3 covers 15 residues. The CDR3 loop is CASSSRPSGEGELFF. The CDR3 region has the DNA TGTGCCAGCAGTTCACGTCCTAGCGGGGAGGGGGAGCTGTTTTTT.